The TCR beta chain described here comes from a study of blood T cell repertoires in COVID-19. Study in general: Specimens from acute and convalescent COVID-19 originated in the United States, Italy and Spain. Sources were T cells, B-cell-depleted T cells, or PBMCs; the material itself was cDNA or gDNA.

In the source study's methods: Reference gene primer amplification gave nucleated cell count estimates. Using immunoSEQ multiplex PCR, the repertoire was profiled, and TCRdb retains in-frame clones only, with some absent. V, J and clone size were drawn from that table, and D and trimming were deduced from the DNA. The sample lists 110,000 to 150,000 clones, 84% seen once, with 40% to 55% in the top ten. This CDR3 contains 13 residues. The V end was cut by 6 bases, the J end by 8 bases, with 16 bases between. Germline CDR1 and CDR2: MNHEY and SVGAGI. The clonotype was recovered from a human donor in a cohort sampled during active COVID-19. The chain joins TRBV6-5 to TRBJ1-2; D not resolved. The sample taken for sequencing was peripheral blood. As DNA, the CDR3 is TGTGCCAGCAGCCTCGACGGGGAAGGAGGCTACACCTTC. Amino acid sequence: CASSLDGEGGYTF.